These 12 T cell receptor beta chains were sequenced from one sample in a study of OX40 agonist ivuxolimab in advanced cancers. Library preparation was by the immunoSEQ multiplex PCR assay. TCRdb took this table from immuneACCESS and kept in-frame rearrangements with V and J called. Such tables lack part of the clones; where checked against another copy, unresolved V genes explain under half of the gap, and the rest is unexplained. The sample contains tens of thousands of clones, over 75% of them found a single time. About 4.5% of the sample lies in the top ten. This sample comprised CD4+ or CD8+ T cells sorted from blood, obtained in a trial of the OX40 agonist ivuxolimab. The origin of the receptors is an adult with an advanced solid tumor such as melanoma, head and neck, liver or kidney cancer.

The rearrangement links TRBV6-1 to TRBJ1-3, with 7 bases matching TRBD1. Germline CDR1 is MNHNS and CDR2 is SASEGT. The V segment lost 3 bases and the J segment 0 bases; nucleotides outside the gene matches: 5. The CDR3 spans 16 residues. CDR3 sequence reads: CASSDRPGGSGNTIYF. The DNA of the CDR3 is TGTGCCAGCAGTGATCGTCCAGGGGGCTCTGGAAACACCATATATTTT.

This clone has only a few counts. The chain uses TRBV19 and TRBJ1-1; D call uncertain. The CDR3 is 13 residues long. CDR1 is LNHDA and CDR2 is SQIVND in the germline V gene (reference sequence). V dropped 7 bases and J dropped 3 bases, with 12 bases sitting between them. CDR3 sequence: CASNKLGYTEAFF. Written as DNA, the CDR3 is TGTGCCAGTAATAAGTTGGGCTACACTGAAGCTTTCTTT.

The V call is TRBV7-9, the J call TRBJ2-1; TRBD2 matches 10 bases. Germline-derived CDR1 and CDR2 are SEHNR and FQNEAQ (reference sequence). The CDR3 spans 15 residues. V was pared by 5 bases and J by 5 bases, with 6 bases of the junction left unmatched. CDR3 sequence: CASSRLAGEDNEQFF. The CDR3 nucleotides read TGTGCCAGCAGCCGTCTAGCGGGAGAAGACAATGAGCAGTTCTTC.

In DNA form, the CDR3 reads TGTGCCAGCAGATTGACGGTGTATAATTCACCCCTCCACTTT. Translating it yields CASRLTVYNSPLHF. The V and J genes are TRBV6-5 and TRBJ1-6; D call uncertain. The CDR3 length is 14 residues. Germline loops: CDR1 MNHEY, CDR2 SVGAGI. Trimming took 6 bases from V and 4 from J, leaving 10 bases between them.

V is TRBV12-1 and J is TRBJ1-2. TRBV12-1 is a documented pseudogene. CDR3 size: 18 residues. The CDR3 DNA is TGTGCCAGCAGCTTTGGCTATACGACGAGTGACCCTAACTATGGCTACACCTTC. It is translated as CASSFGYTTSDPNYGYTF.

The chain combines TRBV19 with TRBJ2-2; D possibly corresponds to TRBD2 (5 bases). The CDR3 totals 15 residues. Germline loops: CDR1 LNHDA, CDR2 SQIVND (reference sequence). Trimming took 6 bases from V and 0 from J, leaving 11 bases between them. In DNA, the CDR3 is TGTGCCAGTAGCGACGGGATCGCGAACACCGGGGAGCTGTTTTTT. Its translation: CASSDGIANTGELFF.

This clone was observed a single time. CDR3 in amino acids: CASSDRDLEAFF. The DNA for the CDR3 is TGTGCCAGCAGCGATAGGGACTTAGAAGCTTTCTTT. The J gene is TRBJ1-1, the V gene TRBV6-1, with D perhaps matching TRBD1 (5 bases). The CDR3 loop spans 12 amino acids. Between the trimmed V and J ends, which lost 6 bases and 8 bases, there was a span of 13 bases. Germline V CDR1 and CDR2: MNHNS, SASEGT.

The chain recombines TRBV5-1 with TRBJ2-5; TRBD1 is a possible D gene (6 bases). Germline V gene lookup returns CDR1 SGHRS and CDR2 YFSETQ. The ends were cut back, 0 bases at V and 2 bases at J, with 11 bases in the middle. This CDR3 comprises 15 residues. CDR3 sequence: CASSLEGGGQETQYF. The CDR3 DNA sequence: TGCGCCAGCAGCTTGGAAGGGGGTGGGCAAGAGACCCAGTACTTC.

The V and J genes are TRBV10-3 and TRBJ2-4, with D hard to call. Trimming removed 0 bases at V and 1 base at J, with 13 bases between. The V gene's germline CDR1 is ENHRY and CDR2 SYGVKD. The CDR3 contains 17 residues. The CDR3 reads CAISESDGPSAKNIQYF. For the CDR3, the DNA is TGTGCCATCAGTGAGTCCGATGGGCCGTCCGCCAAAAACATTCAGTACTTC.

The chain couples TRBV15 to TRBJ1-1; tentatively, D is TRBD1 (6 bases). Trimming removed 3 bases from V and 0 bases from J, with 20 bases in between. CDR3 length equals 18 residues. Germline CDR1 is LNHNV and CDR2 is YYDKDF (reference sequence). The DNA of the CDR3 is TGTGCCACCAGCAGGGCCAGGGGTTTTAAGCAGATGAACACTGAAGCTTTCTTT. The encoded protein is CATSRARGFKQMNTEAFF.

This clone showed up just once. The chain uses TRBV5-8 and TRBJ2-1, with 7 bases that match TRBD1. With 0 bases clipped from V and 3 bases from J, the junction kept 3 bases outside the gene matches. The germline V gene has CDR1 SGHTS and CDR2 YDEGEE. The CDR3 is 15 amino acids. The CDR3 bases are TGTGCCAGCAGCTTGGGGGACAGAGACTACAATGAGCAGTTCTTC. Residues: CASSLGDRDYNEQFF.

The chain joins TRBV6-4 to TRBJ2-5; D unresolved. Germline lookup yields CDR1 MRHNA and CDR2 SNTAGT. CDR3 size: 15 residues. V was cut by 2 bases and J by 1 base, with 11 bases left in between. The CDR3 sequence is CASSDLAGVQETQYF. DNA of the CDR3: TGTGCCAGCAGTGACCTTGCAGGAGTCCAAGAGACCCAGTACTTC.